This passage covers 30 T cell receptor beta chains from one sample sequenced in a study of T-cell memory formation after mild COVID-19. MiXCR was run by TCRdb on the 5' RACE reads, yielding one entry per CDR3 protein. The repertoire holds about 290,000 distinct CDR3 sequences, approximately 19% seen once, with under 25% in the top ten. Sequencing input: PBMCs or a T cell subset sorted from them (not recorded which). The receptors derive from a man aged 18 to 30 who had mild COVID-19 (a few samples of this study predate the infection). Cell type and time point are not known.

The chain uses TRBV4-3 and TRBJ2-2; D unclear. The CDR3 is made up of 13 amino acids. Germline loops: CDR1 LGHNA, CDR2 YSLEER. Deletions cut 1 base from V and 7 bases from J, with 7 bases between. CDR3 DNA sequence: TGCGCCAGCAGCCAAGCTTTCCTCGGGGAGCTGTTTTTT. Translated, it gives CASSQAFLGELFF.

This clonotype was seen at least ten times. The gene calls are TRBV7-9 and TRBJ1-1, with D unresolved. Germline lookup yields CDR1 SEHNR and CDR2 FQNEAQ (reference sequence). The CDR3 is 14 residues long. The V gene lost 3 bases and the J gene lost 4 bases, with 12 bases spanning the gap. The CDR3 sequence is CASSFESGSTEAFF. The CDR3 DNA sequence: TGTGCCAGCAGCTTTGAGTCGGGATCCACTGAAGCTTTCTTT.

The CDR3 region is CASSQDFHRGNTIYF. The CDR3 DNA reads as TGTGCCAGCAGCCAAGATTTCCATCGAGGAAACACCATATATTTT. This chain uses TRBV4-2 with TRBJ1-3; the D is unclear. This CDR3 is built from 15 residues. Germline V lookup: CDR1 LGHNA, CDR2 YNFKEQ. The V and J ends lost 0 bases and 4 bases respectively, with 10 bases between them.

The rearrangement links TRBV7-9 to TRBJ1-5; D uncertain. In germline, CDR1 is SEHNR, CDR2 FQNEAQ (reference sequence). Between the trimmed V and J ends, which lost 5 bases and 5 bases, there was a span of 10 bases. The CDR3 contains 13 residues. CDR3 sequence reads: CASSTVSDQPQHF. The CDR3 DNA reads as TGTGCCAGCAGCACCGTTTCGGATCAGCCCCAGCATTTT.

This clonotype turned up a few times. The gene calls are TRBV24-1 and TRBJ2-1; 10 bases match TRBD1. CDR3 length: 14 residues. Trimming at V came to 9 bases and at J to 6 bases, leaving 7 bases not matched to a gene. The V gene's germline CDR1 is KGHDR and CDR2 SFDVKD. CDR3 sequence (DNA): TGTGCCACCCGGAGGGACAGGGGTTCCAATGAGCAGTTCTTC. Translation: CATRRDRGSNEQFF.

The V gene is TRBV4-3, the J gene TRBJ2-7; no reliable D call. Germline-derived CDR1 and CDR2 are LGHNA and YSLEER. The V end was cut by 0 bases, the J end by 7 bases, with 10 bases between. The CDR3 sequence is 13 residues long. The CDR3 reads CASSQDYSREQYF. CDR3 nucleotides: TGCGCCAGCAGCCAAGATTACAGCCGAGAGCAGTACTTC.

This chain connects TRBV4-3 to TRBJ1-5, with TRBD1 matching 8 bases. This CDR3 comprises 15 residues. Trimming removed 4 bases from V and 6 bases from J; junction bases left unmatched: 8. The germline V gene has CDR1 LGHNA and CDR2 YSLEER. The CDR3 protein is CASSPSGTGLQPQHF. Here the CDR3 DNA reads TGCGCCAGCAGCCCTTCAGGGACAGGACTTCAGCCCCAGCATTTT.

This clonotype came up many times. V is TRBV6-5 and J is TRBJ2-3, with 7 positions matching TRBD2. This CDR3 is built from 14 residues. The ends lost 4 bases at V and 4 bases at J; junction bases unmatched: 5. Germline CDR1 is MNHEY and CDR2 is SVGAGI. Here the CDR3 reads CASSWRGLPDTQYF. The CDR3, as DNA: TGTGCCAGCAGTTGGCGGGGGTTACCAGATACGCAGTATTTT.

This chain uses TRBV28 with TRBJ1-5; D possibly corresponds to TRBD1 (5 bases). Germline CDR1 MDHEN, CDR2 SYDVKM. The V gene lost 5 bases and the J gene lost 4 bases, with 15 bases spanning the gap. The CDR3 runs 15 residues. CDR3 in DNA: TGTGCCAGCAGTGATCTAGCTGGGGCGAATCAGCCCCAGCATTTT. The encoded protein is CASSDLAGANQPQHF.

This clonotype showed up many times. The V and J genes are TRBV5-6 and TRBJ2-5; D remains unclear. The germline V gene encodes CDR1 SGHDT and CDR2 YYEEEE. Deletions cut 1 base from V and 4 bases from J, with 8 bases between. The CDR3 is made up of 13 amino acids. The CDR3 here is CASSLRLGETQYF. Written as DNA, the CDR3 is TGTGCCAGCAGCTTGCGATTGGGAGAGACCCAGTACTTC.

This clonotype was detected once. The CDR3 region is CASSSRDRARTANEQFF. The CDR3 DNA reads TGTGCCAGCAGCTCCCGGGACAGGGCTCGGACTGCCAATGAGCAGTTCTTC. This rearrangement joins TRBV7-2 to TRBJ2-1, with TRBD1 matching over 9 bases. The CDR3 spans 17 residues. V dropped 4 bases and J dropped 6; count of bases not matched to a gene: 13. From germline, CDR1 is SGHTA and CDR2 FQGNSA. The full variable domain, with the rest looked up from reference TRBV7-2 and TRBJ2-1, is GAGVSQSPSNKVTEKGKDVELRCDPISGHTALYWYRQSLGQGLEFLIYFQGNSAPDKSGLPSDRFSAERTGGSVSTLTIQRTQQEDSAVYLCASSSRDRARTANEQFFGPGTRLTVL.

The rearrangement joins TRBV7-2 to TRBJ2-3, with D maybe TRBD1 (6 bases). V dropped 3 bases and J dropped 5 bases, with 9 bases sitting between them. Germline CDR1 reads SGHTA; CDR2 reads FQGNSA. CDR3 length equals 13 residues. CDR3 sequence reads: CASSFFRGDTQYF. The CDR3 DNA reads as TGTGCCAGCAGCTTTTTCAGGGGAGATACGCAGTATTTT. The complete variable domain, with remaining parts taken from reference TRBV7-2 and TRBJ2-3, reads GAGVSQSPSNKVTEKGKDVELRCDPISGHTALYWYRQSLGQGLEFLIYFQGNSAPDKSGLPSDRFSAERTGGSVSTLTIQRTQQEDSAVYLCASSFFRGDTQYFGPGTRLTVL.

The chain couples TRBV24-1 to TRBJ2-3, with D perhaps matching TRBD1 or TRBD2 (5 bases each). In germline, CDR1 is KGHDR, CDR2 SFDVKD. The length of the CDR3 is 16 residues. Trimming pared 1 base from V and 0 bases from J, leaving 10 bases between. CDR3 nucleotide sequence: TGTGCCACCAGTGATTTACTCGGGGCTAGCACAGATACGCAGTATTTT. This encodes CATSDLLGASTDTQYF.

The chain uses TRBV19 and TRBJ1-5; D remains ambiguous. This CDR3 is built from 15 residues. Trimming cost V 5 bases and J 6 bases, with 17 bases left between them. Germline V CDR1 and CDR2: LNHDA, SQIVND (reference sequence). The CDR3 reads CASSHLAHLSQPQHF. CDR3 in DNA: TGTGCCAGTAGTCATCTAGCACACCTCAGTCAGCCCCAGCATTTT.

This clonotype was seen ten or more times. The V and J genes are TRBV7-2 and TRBJ2-5, with 8 bases that match TRBD2. The germline CDR1 and CDR2 sequences are SGHTA and FQGNSA. The CDR3 sequence is 16 residues long. V gave up 1 base and J gave up 4 bases; unmatched junction bases: 8. CDR3 DNA sequence: TGTGCCAGCAGCTTAGGTGGTAGCGGGGTGGGAGAGACCCAGTACTTC. Translated, it gives CASSLGGSGVGETQYF.

In this sample, this clonotype turned up a few times. In nucleotides, the CDR3 is TGTGCCAGCAGCGCCCTGACTAGCGGGGCCAACGTCCTGACTTTC. This sequence encodes CASSALTSGANVLTF. The chain is built from TRBV13 and TRBJ2-6; 7 bases align to TRBD2. Germline loops: CDR1 PRHDT, CDR2 FYEKMQ (reference sequence). V was clipped by 5 bases and J by 4 bases; unmatched bases: 5. This CDR3 spans 15 amino acids.

This clonotype has a handful of counts. The genes are TRBV30 and TRBJ2-2, with D unclear. The CDR3 is made up of 15 amino acids. V lost 0 bases to trimming and J lost 2 bases, with 10 bases between them. Germline CDR1 and CDR2: GTSNPN and SVGIG (reference sequence). The CDR3 loop is CAWSVRLVNTGELFF. In DNA form, the CDR3 reads TGTGCCTGGAGTGTACGACTGGTTAACACCGGGGAGCTGTTTTTT.

This clonotype was detected only a few times. The chain links TRBV12-3 or TRBV12-4 to TRBJ2-3; 7 bases match TRBD1. V dropped 0 bases and J dropped 3; count of bases not matched to a gene: 3. This CDR3 comprises 15 residues. For the CDR3, the DNA is TGTGCCAGCAGTTTAGCAGGGGGCGTGACAGATACGCAGTATTTT. Residues: CASSLAGGVTDTQYF.

The chain carries TRBV25-1 and TRBJ2-7; the D is unclear. The CDR3 consists of 13 residues. Looked up from germline, CDR1 is MGHDK and CDR2 is SYGVNS. V lost 6 bases to trimming and J lost 5 bases, with 14 bases between them. In nucleotides, the CDR3 is TGTGCCAGCAGCGGGTTCGGTGGGGACGAGCAGTACTTC. It specifies CASSGFGGDEQYF.

In this sample, this clonotype turned up many times. This chain uses TRBV11-2 with TRBJ2-7, with 14 bases aligning to TRBD2. Germline V CDR1 and CDR2: SGHAT, FQNNGV. This CDR3 spans 17 amino acids. The ends lost 8 bases at V and 3 bases at J; junction bases unmatched: 12. The CDR3 here is CASGLAGGRSDYYEQYF. The CDR3 region has the DNA TGTGCCAGCGGACTAGCGGGGGGCCGAAGTGATTACTACGAGCAGTACTTC.

The genes are TRBV7-9 and TRBJ2-5; D remains ambiguous. The CDR3 spans 16 residues. Germline CDR1 and CDR2: SEHNR and FQNEAQ (reference sequence). The V end was cut by 2 bases, the J end by 5 bases, with 18 bases between. CDR3 sequence (DNA): TGTGCCAGCAGCTTACTCTCAGGTGGCTTCGGTGAGACCCAGTACTTC. Its translation is CASSLLSGGFGETQYF.

The chain has TRBV18 and TRBJ1-1; D may be TRBD1 (6 bases). The CDR3 covers 13 residues. Germline V gene sequence: CDR1 KGHSH, CDR2 LQKENI. Trimming left V 4 bases short and J 6 bases short, with 12 bases between. The CDR3 protein is CASSRTDGAEAFF. The CDR3 DNA sequence: TGTGCCAGCTCACGGACAGACGGCGCTGAAGCTTTCTTT.

In this sample, this clonotype turned up a few times. The rearrangement links TRBV4-1 to TRBJ2-7; 7 bases line up with TRBD2. Germline V gives CDR1 MGHRA, CDR2 YSYEKL. After removal of 0 bases from V and 5 bases from J, the junction contained 7 bases not matched to a gene. The CDR3 extends over 15 amino acids. DNA for the CDR3: TGCGCCAGCAGCCAAGAATGGTGGGCGGGGGACGAGCAGTACTTC. This sequence encodes CASSQEWWAGDEQYF.

This clonotype showed up just a few times. This rearrangement joins TRBV6-5 to TRBJ2-7, with D maybe TRBD2 (6 bases). The germline V gene encodes CDR1 MNHEY and CDR2 SVGAGI. Trimming shortened V by 0 bases and J by 4 bases, and 13 bases separated the two germline ends. CDR3 length: 15 amino acids. For the CDR3, the DNA is TGTGCCAGCAGTTACTCCTCCTCCGGGGGATACGAGCAGTACTTC. Its translation is CASSYSSSGGYEQYF.

The J gene is TRBJ1-1, the V gene TRBV9, with no clear D. In germline, CDR1 is SGDLS, CDR2 YYNGEE. V was shortened by 0 bases and J by 1 base, with 7 bases between the two germline ends. CDR3 length equals 14 residues. CDR3 DNA sequence: TGTGCCAGCAGCGTAGGGCTCCAGAACACTGAAGCTTTCTTT. Amino acids: CASSVGLQNTEAFF.

The chain has TRBV2 and TRBJ2-7, with 10 bases lining up with TRBD1. The CDR3 is 15 residues long. Germline CDR1 reads SNHLY; CDR2 reads FYNNEI. Germline trimming cut 6 bases from V and 2 bases from J; bases unmatched to any gene: 7. The CDR3, as DNA: TGTGCCAGCAGGGACGGGACAGGGGTCCCCTACGAGCAGTACGTC. Translated: CASRDGTGVPYEQYV.

The chain employs TRBV5-1 and TRBJ2-5; 7 nucleotides line up with TRBD1. In germline, CDR1 is SGHRS, CDR2 YFSETQ. V dropped 4 bases and J dropped 2; count of bases not matched to a gene: 5. CDR3 length: 14 amino acids. The CDR3 DNA follows: TGCGCCAGCAGCGAGGGACAGACTCAAGAGACCCAGTACTTC. Translating it yields CASSEGQTQETQYF.

This clonotype was seen a few times. The gene calls are TRBV5-1 and TRBJ2-1; tentatively, D is TRBD1 (6 bases). CDR3 length: 14 residues. Trimming took 6 bases from V and 4 from J, leaving 14 bases between them. Germline-derived CDR1 and CDR2 are SGHRS and YFSETQ. CDR3 in DNA: TGCGCCAGCACCCCAGGGGTCCGATACAATGAGCAGTTCTTC. Amino acids: CASTPGVRYNEQFF. The variable domain in full, with the rest retrieved from reference TRBV5-1 and TRBJ2-1, is KAGVTQTPRYLIKTRGQQVTLSCSPISGHRSVSWYQQTPGQGLQFLFEYFSETQRNKGNFPGRFSGRQFSNSRSEMNVSTLELGDSALYLCASTPGVRYNEQFFGPGTRLTVL.

This clonotype was recorded a few times. The chain employs TRBV2 and TRBJ1-2; D might be TRBD1 (5 bases). From germline, CDR1 is SNHLY and CDR2 FYNNEI. The CDR3 is 14 amino acids. V lost 1 base, J lost 4 bases, and 10 bases lay in between. The CDR3 nucleotides read TGTGCCAGCAGTGAAGTGGGGGTGAGCTATGGCTACACCTTC. It specifies CASSEVGVSYGYTF.

The V gene is TRBV6-1, the J gene TRBJ2-5, with D possibly matching TRBD1 (5 bases). Trimming took off 4 bases at V and 1 base at J, with 13 bases between the two ends. The CDR3 covers 15 residues. Germline CDR1 MNHNS, CDR2 SASEGT. DNA for the CDR3: TGTGCCAGCAGTGTTAGCCCAAGGGGCCAAGAGACCCAGTACTTC. This translates into CASSVSPRGQETQYF.